This TCR beta chain was identified in a study of cytomegalovirus exposure and HLA in healthy donors. Study results and caveats: The study listed 164 cytomegalovirus-associated TCR beta chains. Analyzed later, most CMV-associated TCR beta chains appeared HLA-restricted.

Amplification used 60 Vbeta primers and 13 Jbeta primers. TCRdb keeps only in-frame clones here, not all; method: immunoSEQ multiplex PCR. The repertoire holds about 140,000 clones, with roughly 80% as singletons. Details on this clone: Its matching antigen is unknown.

The CDR3 loop spans 15 amino acids. CDR1 SGHRS and CDR2 YFSETQ come from the germline V gene. V was clipped by 1 base and J by 4 bases, with 12 bases between them. This chain connects TRBV5-1 to TRBJ2-1; D perhaps matches TRBD1 (6 bases). The specimen was PBMCs. This TCR derives from a male donor in good health and CMV-seronegative. CDR3 DNA sequence: TGCGCCAGCAGCTTGTTAGGACAGCCGTACAATGAGCAGTTCTTC. Encoded protein: CASSLLGQPYNEQFF.